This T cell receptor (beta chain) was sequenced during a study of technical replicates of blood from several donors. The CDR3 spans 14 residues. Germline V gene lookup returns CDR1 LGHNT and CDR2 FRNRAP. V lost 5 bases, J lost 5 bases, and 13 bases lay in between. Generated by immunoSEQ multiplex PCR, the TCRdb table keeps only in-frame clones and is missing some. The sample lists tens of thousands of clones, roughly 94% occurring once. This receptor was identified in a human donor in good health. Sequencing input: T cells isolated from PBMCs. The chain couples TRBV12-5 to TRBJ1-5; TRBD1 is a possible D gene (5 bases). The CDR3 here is CASGPDRPYQPQHF. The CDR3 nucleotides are TGTGCTAGTGGTCCCGACAGACCTTATCAGCCCCAGCATTTT.